The clone carrying this TCR beta chain was observed once. CDR3 size: 13 residues. V lost 0 bases and J lost 0, with 4 bases in between. Germline CDR1 is SGHRS and CDR2 is YFSETQ. The record originates from a study of blood T cell repertoires in COVID-19. Overall study: Both acute and convalescent COVID-19 samples were obtained from the United States, Italy and Spain. The cDNA or gDNA used as material had been derived from T cells, B-cell-depleted T cells, or PBMCs.

As processed by the authors: The authors estimated nucleated cell counts from reference gene primer amplification. Method: immunoSEQ multiplex PCR; TCRdb's copy keeps in-frame clones and lacks some. That table furnishes V, J and clone size, whereas the DNA furnished D and trimming. The sample carries more than 20,000 clones, roughly 75% recorded once. This TCR was sampled from a man aged 60-69 years with active COVID-19. This chain connects TRBV5-1 to TRBJ2-7; D call uncertain. The sample comprised peripheral blood. The CDR3, as DNA: TGCGCCAGCAGCTTGGTCCGCTCCTACGAGCAGTACTTC. It specifies CASSLVRSYEQYF.